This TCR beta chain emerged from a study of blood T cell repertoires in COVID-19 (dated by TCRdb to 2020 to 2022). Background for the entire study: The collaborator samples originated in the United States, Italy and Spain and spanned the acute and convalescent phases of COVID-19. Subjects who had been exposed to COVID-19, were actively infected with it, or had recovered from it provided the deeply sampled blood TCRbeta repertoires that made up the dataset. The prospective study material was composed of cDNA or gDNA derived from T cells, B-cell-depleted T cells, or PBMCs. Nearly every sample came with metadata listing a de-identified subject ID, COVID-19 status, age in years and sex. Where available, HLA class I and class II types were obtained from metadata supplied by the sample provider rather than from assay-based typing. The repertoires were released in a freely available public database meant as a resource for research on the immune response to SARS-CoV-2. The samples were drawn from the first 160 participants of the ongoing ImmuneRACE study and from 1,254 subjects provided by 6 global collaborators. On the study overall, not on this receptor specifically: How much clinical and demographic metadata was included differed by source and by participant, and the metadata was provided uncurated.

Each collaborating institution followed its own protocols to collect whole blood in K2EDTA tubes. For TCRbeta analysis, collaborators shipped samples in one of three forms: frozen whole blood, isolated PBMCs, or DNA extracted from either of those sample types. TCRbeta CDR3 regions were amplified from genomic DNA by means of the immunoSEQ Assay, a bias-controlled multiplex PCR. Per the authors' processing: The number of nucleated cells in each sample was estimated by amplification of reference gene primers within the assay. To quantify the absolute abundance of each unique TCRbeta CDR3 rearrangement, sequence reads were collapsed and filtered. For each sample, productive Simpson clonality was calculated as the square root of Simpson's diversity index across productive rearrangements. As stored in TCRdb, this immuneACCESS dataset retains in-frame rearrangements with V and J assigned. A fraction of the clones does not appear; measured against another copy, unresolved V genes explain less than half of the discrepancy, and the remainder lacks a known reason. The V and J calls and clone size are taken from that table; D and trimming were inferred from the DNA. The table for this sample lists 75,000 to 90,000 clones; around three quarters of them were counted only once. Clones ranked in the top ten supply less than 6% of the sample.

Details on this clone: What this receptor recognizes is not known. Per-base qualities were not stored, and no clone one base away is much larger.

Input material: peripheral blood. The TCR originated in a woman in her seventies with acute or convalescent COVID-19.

The base sequence is TGTGCCAGCAGTTTCGACAGGGCGGGCTATGGCTACACCTTC. It specifies CASSFDRAGYGYTF. Recombination connected TRBV27 to TRBJ1-2, with 7 middle bases fitting TRBD1. Trimmed from V: 3 bases; trimmed from J: 4 bases; junction bases lacking a gene match: 5. Taken from the germline V gene (reference sequence), the CDR1 and CDR2 loops are MNHEY and SMNVEV. The CDR3 runs 14 amino acids, cysteine and phenylalanine included. The read is trimmed to its CDR3 DNA, 42 bases read in frame from base 1.